This TCR beta chain was observed in a study of a mutant IDH1 vaccine in newly diagnosed glioma (dated by TCRdb to about 2021). Background on the whole study: Of the 30 to 35 treated patients, 62.5% were male and around 40% were female, and a mean age of roughly 40 years was recorded. Longitudinal TCRB deep sequencing was done for 20 to 25 treated patients, wherever samples were available for exploratory analyses. Prior to enrollment, standard therapy consisting of radiotherapy alone, temozolomide alone, or radiochemotherapy with temozolomide had been administered to patients, with the combination being received by most patients. Six visits were used for peripheral blood collection: V03 (baseline), V05, V07, V10, V12 and V13. The study at large found these results: Availability determined which PBMC samples were chosen for TCRB deep sequencing. It was noted by the authors that analyses of patient blood samples could not be reproduced owing to sample limitations. Immune responses induced by the vaccine were seen in around 93% of patients across multiple MHC alleles. Pseudoprogression seemed to be unrelated to changes in the top peripheral T cell clonotypes found by TCRB sequencing.

This clone was found once. Its cognate antigen has yet to be identified. No base-level quality is on record; no much larger clone is a single base apart. Preparation of the library involved the immunoSEQ multiplex PCR assay. Rearranged TCR beta chain sequences were amplified using the hsTCRB Kit according to the manufacturer's protocol. An Illumina MiSeq was used to sequence the TCRB libraries. In the original analysis: Demultiplexing, trimming and gene mapping were performed with the kit vendor's proprietary platform. The table comes from immuneACCESS by way of TCRdb, which keeps in-frame sequences with V and J called. Part of the clones is missing from these tables; in studies checked, under half for an unresolved V gene and the rest for unknown reasons. The D gene and trimming were derived from the DNA, and the V and J assignments and clone size from that table. Recorded for this sample are around 67,000 clones; about 86% of them occurred a single time. Together, the top ten hold approximately 4.5% of the sample.

This specimen's time point label, per the study, means: baseline, week 1 (first vaccination visit). The intended sense of this specimen's treatment or condition label: pre-vaccination baseline after standard-of-care therapy. Newly diagnosed WHO grade 3 or 4 IDH1-mutant astrocytomas showing loss of nuclear ATRX were present in the donors. The samples were drawn from NOA16, a multicentre, single-arm, open-label phase I trial in Germany that tested a mutant IDH1 peptide vaccine in humans for the first time. For immunogenicity testing, the blood drawn at visit V03 was used as the baseline sample. The DNeasy Blood and Tissue Kit was used to extract genomic DNA from EDTA blood for TCRB sequencing. Source: peripheral blood mononuclear cells (PBMCs), taken from a glioma patient treated with radiotherapy, temozolomide or both. This TCR came from a woman in her late teens or twenties with glioma. Some clones in this sample may be carry-over from other donors' samples.

The DNA sequence is TGTGCCAGCAGTCAAATCCGGGACAGGGCTGGCTACACCTTC. It translates as CASSQIRDRAGYTF. Here the chain combines TRBV27 and TRBJ1-2, with 9 bases matching TRBD1. CDR1 is given as MNHEY and CDR2 as SMNVEV, both from the germline V gene (reference sequence). Clipping removes 5 bases from V and 7 bases from J, with 8 as the unmatched junction base count. The CDR3 spans 14 residues, from the cysteine through the phenylalanine. The retained sequence is limited to the CDR3, 42 bases, with the frame set at the first base.